This T cell receptor beta chain was identified in a study of long-term antiretroviral therapy in people with HIV. At the level of the study: The 2015 recommendation for immediate ART came about a decade after the earliest samples. Regarding the study as a whole: Pre-ART-expanded clones dominated the repertoire at all time points. Researchers lacked any data on ART adherence, viral resistance or therapy changes. Patients on ART gained diversity, which nonetheless stayed below transplant donor controls.

This clone was seen a single time. What it binds is not known. Version v3.0 of the immunoSEQ assay ran at survey level. The table came from immunoSEQ multiplex PCR; TCRdb's copy has only in-frame clones and leaves some out. The sample yields some 28,000 clones, approximately 80% seen once. The clonotype comes from a man aged 40-55 years with HIV. The source material was unsorted PBMCs, sampled 0.3 years after starting antiretroviral therapy.

The DNA of the CDR3 is TGTGCCAGCTCCTCCGGGAGGAGGGGACGAATCCATGAGCAGTTCTTC. It translates to CASSSGRRGRIHEQFF. This chain uses TRBV28 with TRBJ2-1, with 7 bases aligning to TRBD2. This CDR3 contains 16 residues. V shed 8 bases and J 8 bases; nucleotides not matched to a gene: 18. The germline V gene encodes CDR1 MDHEN and CDR2 SYDVKM.